The T cell receptor beta chain under discussion was sequenced for a study of blood T cell repertoires in COVID-19. Study information: Acute and convalescent COVID-19 specimens originated in the United States, Italy and Spain. PBMCs, B-cell-depleted T cells, or T cells provided the cDNA or gDNA that made up the material.

V was trimmed by 4 bases and J by 3 bases, leaving 6 bases between them. Germline CDR1 and CDR2: MRHNA and SNTAGT. This CDR3 has 13 residues. Methods used by the authors: Reference gene primer amplification in the assay estimated nucleated cell counts. TCRdb keeps only in-frame clones here, not all; method: immunoSEQ multiplex PCR. V and J calls and clone size follow that table, whereas D and trimming were derived from the DNA. The sample has roughly 40,000 clones; 90% to 95% are singletons. Sequencing was performed on peripheral blood. The sequence derives from a human donor in a cohort sampled during active COVID-19. The V and J genes are TRBV6-4 and TRBJ2-2; perhaps TRBD2 as D (6 bases). In nucleotides, the CDR3 is TGTGCCAGCAGTGCGGGGGACACCGGGGAGCTGTTTTTT. Translated, it gives CASSAGDTGELFF.